A single T cell receptor (beta chain) is shown here with its context. The data stem from a study of CXCR3-negative and CXCR3-positive naive CD8 T cells. Via 5' RACE with UMI labels, TRB cDNA libraries were prepared. Using the 5' RACE reads, TCRdb records one entry per CDR3 protein without DNA. Here the sample table reports about 41,000 distinct CDR3 sequences. The sequence was collected from a human donor in good health. Some clones in this sample may be carry-over from other donors' samples. Material for sequencing was naive CXCR3- CD8+ T cells from blood. The subset here: CD45RO-CCR7+CD27+CD95- naive CD8+ T cells lacking CXCR3 (TNR3-).

Here the CDR3 reads CASSLPASSYGYTF. The chain has TRBV7-9 and TRBJ1-2. CDR3 length: 14 amino acids. Germline CDR1 reads SEHNR; CDR2 reads FQNEAQ (reference sequence).